This T cell receptor beta chain was documented in a study of blood T cells in healthy people across ages. Alongside a J-beta primer mix, a sample-barcoded 5' primer served in a second PCR lasting 7 to 11 cycles. Via MiXCR, TCRdb re-called the 5' RACE reads, giving one row per CDR3 protein. The table has over 700,000 distinct CDR3 sequences, about 55% seen once. Each sample had at least 6 million PBMCs isolated. Input material: blood. This receptor was taken from a man at least 80 years old in good health.

This CDR3 is CASSVSPGVDGYTF. CDR3 in DNA: TGTGCCAGCAGTGTATCCCCAGGGGTGGATGGCTACACCTTC. The chain has TRBV28 and TRBJ1-2, with D possibly TRBD1 on 6 matching bases. The CDR3 sequence is 14 residues long. V dropped 5 bases and J dropped 6 bases, with 16 bases sitting between them. From germline, CDR1 is MDHEN and CDR2 SYDVKM.